Each of the 32 T cell receptor beta chains below was sequenced from the same sample in a study of blood T cell repertoires in COVID-19. Clones were read by immunoSEQ multiplex PCR, and TCRdb kept only the in-frame ones, dropping some. The table includes about 71,000 clones, over 80% detected once. The material sequenced was peripheral blood. All receptors come from an elderly woman with acute or convalescent COVID-19.

The chain links TRBV12-2 to TRBJ1-5; the table calls TRBD1, which could not be checked here. TRBV12-2 is a pseudogene segment. The CDR3 covers 17 residues. The CDR3 protein is CASRLAGYRVSNQPQHF. The CDR3 nucleotides are TGTGCAAGTCGCTTAGCCGGATACAGGGTGAGTAATCAGCCCCAGCATTTT.

The V and J genes are TRBV27 and TRBJ2-7; 9 bases are shared with TRBD1. Germline V gene lookup returns CDR1 MNHEY and CDR2 SMNVEV (reference sequence). The CDR3 loop spans 12 amino acids. Germline trimming cut 5 bases from V and 5 bases from J; bases unmatched to any gene: 1. The CDR3 bases are TGTGCCAGCAGTCGGACAGGGGACGAGCAGTACTTC. As protein: CASSRTGDEQYF.

Here the CDR3 DNA reads TGTGCCAGTAGTATACCGGGACAGGGACTGGAGACCCAGTACTTC. Its protein product is CASSIPGQGLETQYF. The chain links TRBV19 to TRBJ2-5, with 9 bases fitting TRBD1. There are 15 residues in the CDR3. The V and J ends lost 2 bases and 5 bases, in that order; junction bases with no gene match: 6. CDR1 and CDR2 from the germline V gene are LNHDA and SQIVND (reference sequence).

This chain joins TRBV9 and TRBJ2-7, with 11 positions matching TRBD2. CDR1 is SGDLS, CDR2 YYNGEE, per germline. This CDR3 region has 15 residues. V lost 4 bases and J lost 3; bases outside the gene matches: 6. The CDR3 loop is CASSPRLAGLYEQYF. In nucleotides, the CDR3 is TGTGCCAGCAGCCCTCGACTAGCGGGACTCTACGAGCAGTACTTC.

This chain joins TRBV5-5 and TRBJ1-3, with a possible D match to TRBD1 (6 bases). The length of the CDR3 is 15 residues. The ends were cut back, 7 bases at V and 0 bases at J, with 14 bases in the middle. Germline V gene sequence: CDR1 SGHKS, CDR2 YYEKEE (reference sequence). CDR3 loop: CASSIQGLSGNTIYF. The CDR3 DNA reads TGTGCCAGCTCAATACAGGGCCTCTCTGGAAACACCATATATTTT.

V usage is TRBV24-1 and J usage is TRBJ1-2; D not certain. Trimming removed 8 bases from V and 0 bases from J, with 15 bases in between. Germline V gene sequence: CDR1 KGHDR, CDR2 SFDVKD. The CDR3 sequence is 15 residues long. The CDR3, as DNA: TGTGCCACCATCCGACCAAACCTAGCTAACTATGGCTACACCTTC. Translation gives CATIRPNLANYGYTF.

The chain recombines TRBV3-1 (or the pseudogene TRBV3-2) with TRBJ1-6, with 7 bases lining up with TRBD1. The germline CDR1 and CDR2 sequences are LGHDT and YNNKEL (reference sequence). The CDR3 spans 14 residues. V shed 6 bases, J shed 10 bases, and the junction held 9 bases outside the gene matches. DNA for the CDR3: TGTGCCAGCAGTCGCAGACAGGGACAATCACCCCTCCACTTT. As protein: CASSRRQGQSPLHF.

V is TRBV28 and J is TRBJ1-5, with TRBD1 as a possible D gene (5 bases). The V gene lost 2 bases and the J gene lost 4 bases, with 9 bases spanning the gap. CDR1 MDHEN and CDR2 SYDVKM come from the germline V gene. The CDR3 spans 14 residues. The CDR3: CASSLNGANQPQHF. CDR3 coding DNA: TGTGCCAGCAGTTTAAATGGGGCTAATCAGCCCCAGCATTTT. The variable domain in full, with the rest retrieved from reference TRBV28 and TRBJ1-5, is DVKVTQSSRYLVKRTGEKVFLECVQDMDHENMFWYRQDPGLGLRLIYFSYDVKMKEKGDIPEGYSVSREKKERFSLILESASTNQTSMYLCASSLNGANQPQHFGDGTRLSIL.

The gene calls are TRBV7-9 and TRBJ1-2; 8 bases match TRBD1. CDR1 SEHNR and CDR2 FQNEAQ come from the germline V gene (reference sequence). V shed 0 bases and J 8 bases; nucleotides not matched to a gene: 8. This CDR3 is built from 15 residues. Written as DNA, the CDR3 is TGTGCCAGCAGCTTAGCGCACCAACAGGGGGAGGGCTACACCTTC. Encoded protein: CASSLAHQQGEGYTF. The full variable domain, its missing parts supplied by reference TRBV7-9 and TRBJ1-2, is DTGVSQNPRHKITKRGQNVTFRCDPISEHNRLYWYRQTLGQGPEFLTYFQNEAQLEKSRLLSDRFSAERPKGSFSTLEIQRTEQGDSAMYLCASSLAHQQGEGYTFGSGTRLTVV.

This chain links TRBV6-5 with TRBJ2-2; 7 bases map to TRBD2. The CDR3 is 15 residues long. J was trimmed by 3 bases and V by 9 bases; bases with no gene match: 10. Germline-derived CDR1 and CDR2 are MNHEY and SVGAGI. CDR3 sequence: CASQAGVRDTGELFF. The CDR3, as DNA: TGTGCCAGTCAGGCGGGAGTTCGGGACACCGGGGAGCTGTTTTTT.

The chain carries TRBV3-1 (or the pseudogene TRBV3-2) and TRBJ1-6; D gene ambiguous. The CDR3 is made up of 12 amino acids. Germline values: CDR1 LGHDT, CDR2 YNNKEL (reference sequence). Trimming removed 4 bases at V and 8 bases at J, with 6 bases between. In DNA, the CDR3 is TGTGCCAGCAGCCGAGGATATTCACCCCTCCACTTT. Translation gives CASSRGYSPLHF.

The chain combines TRBV5-1 with TRBJ1-3; D ambiguous. Germline CDR1 and CDR2: SGHRS and YFSETQ. The CDR3 is 15 amino acids. V lost 0 bases, J lost 7 bases, and 14 bases lay in between. The CDR3 DNA is TGCGCCAGCAGCTTGGCCGCGCCGTCTGCCAACACCATATATTTT. It specifies CASSLAAPSANTIYF.

V is TRBV11-2 and J is TRBJ2-1; 11 nucleotides align to TRBD2. This CDR3 spans 15 amino acids. The germline gives CDR1 SGHAT, CDR2 FQNNGV. The junction had 2 bases not matched to a gene; V was cut back by 5 bases and J by 2 bases. The CDR3 loop reads CASSPGLAAYNEQFF. The CDR3, as DNA: TGTGCCAGCAGCCCGGGACTAGCGGCCTACAATGAGCAGTTCTTC. The full variable domain, its missing parts supplied by reference TRBV11-2 and TRBJ2-1, is EAGVAQSPRYKIIEKRQSVAFWCNPISGHATLYWYQQILGQGPKLLIQFQNNGVVDDSQLPKDRFSAERLKGVDSTLKIQPAKLEDSAVYLCASSPGLAAYNEQFFGPGTRLTVL.

This clone was observed a handful of times. This chain links TRBV5-5 with TRBJ2-5, with a tentative D call TRBD1 (5 bases). CDR3 length: 14 residues. Trimming removed 3 bases from V and 2 bases from J, with 11 bases in between. CDR1 SGHKS and CDR2 YYEKEE come from the germline V gene (reference sequence). The CDR3 nucleotides read TGTGCCAGCAGCTACAGAGACAGACAAGAGACCCAGTACTTC. Translation: CASSYRDRQETQYF.

The rearrangement links TRBV29-1 to TRBJ2-3, with 8 bases fitting TRBD1. V lost 0 bases, J lost 1 base, and 24 bases stayed unmatched. Germline V gene data show CDR1 as SQVTM and CDR2 as ANQGSEA. The length of the CDR3 is 22 residues. The CDR3: CSVEELPWTGSLRGLGTDTQYF. The CDR3 DNA sequence: TGCAGCGTTGAAGAGTTGCCCTGGACAGGGAGCTTACGCGGGTTAGGCACAGATACGCAGTATTTT.

The V gene is TRBV29-1, the J gene TRBJ1-2; no clear D. Trimming removed 7 bases from V and 6 bases from J, with 12 bases in between. CDR3 length: 11 residues. Germline CDR1 is SQVTM and CDR2 is ANQGSEA. For the CDR3, the DNA is TGCAGCGCCTGTTGTGTAGATGGCTACACCTTC. This sequence encodes CSACCVDGYTF. Using reference TRBV29-1 and TRBJ1-2 for the parts outside the CDR3, the full variable domain is SAVISQKPSRDICQRGTSLTIQCQVDSQVTMMFWYRQQPGQSLTLIATANQGSEATYESGFVIDKFPISRPNLTFSTLTVSNMSPEDSSIYLCSACCVDGYTFGSGTRLTVV.

The genes are TRBV3-1 (or the pseudogene TRBV3-2) and TRBJ2-5; D call uncertain. V was shortened by 1 base and J by 4 bases, with 10 bases between the two germline ends. The CDR3 has 14 amino acids. The germline gives CDR1 LGHDT, CDR2 YNNKEL (reference sequence). The CDR3 coding sequence is TGTGCCAGCAGCCAAGGACTGGTTAGAGAGACCCAGTACTTC. Translation: CASSQGLVRETQYF.

The chain employs TRBV2 and TRBJ1-1; D may be TRBD1 (6 bases). Per germline, CDR1 SNHLY and CDR2 FYNNEI. CDR3 length: 14 amino acids. V dropped 4 bases and J dropped 1 base, with 10 bases sitting between them. The CDR3 reads CASSGGLANTEAFF. The CDR3 nucleotides are TGTGCCAGCAGTGGGGGGCTGGCGAACACTGAAGCTTTCTTT. Using reference TRBV2 and TRBJ1-1 for the parts outside the CDR3, the full variable domain is EPEVTQTPSHQVTQMGQEVILRCVPISNHLYFYWYRQILGQKVEFLVSFYNNEISEKSEIFDDQFSVERPDGSNFTLKIRSTKLEDSAMYFCASSGGLANTEAFFGQGTRLTVV.

The J gene is TRBJ1-5, the V gene TRBV6-6; D may be TRBD1 (6 bases). CDR1 is MNHNY and CDR2 is SVGAGI in the germline V gene (reference sequence). The CDR3 consists of 17 residues. V shed 5 bases and J shed 4 bases, with 21 bases lying between them. CDR3 coding DNA: TGTGCCAGCAGTCGCTTTCCGGGACACGTAGAGAATCAGCCCCAGCATTTT. Its protein is CASSRFPGHVENQPQHF.

The genes are TRBV6-5 and TRBJ1-6; unclear D gene. The V gene lost 9 bases and the J gene lost 7 bases, with 7 bases spanning the gap. The CDR3 loop spans 11 amino acids. CDR1 and CDR2 (germline): MNHEY, SVGAGI. CDR3 nucleotide sequence: TGTGCCAGTGCGGGGAATTCACCCCTCCACTTT. It translates to CASAGNSPLHF.

The rearrangement joins TRBV3-1 (or the pseudogene TRBV3-2) to TRBJ2-3; the match to TRBD2 covers 11 bases. Per the germline V gene, CDR1 is LGHDT and CDR2 is YNNKEL (reference sequence). The CDR3 contains 18 residues. J lost 6 bases, V lost 0 bases, and 11 bases had no gene match. The CDR3 region is CASSQDGSGRGQSDTQYF. CDR3 sequence (DNA): TGTGCCAGCAGCCAAGATGGTAGCGGGAGGGGTCAGTCCGATACGCAGTATTTT.

The chain links TRBV7-6 to TRBJ2-7; 7 nucleotides line up with TRBD2. This CDR3 spans 15 amino acids. The V and J ends lost 1 base and 5 bases, in that order; junction bases with no gene match: 8. Germline V gene sequence: CDR1 SGHVS, CDR2 FNYEAQ. This chain's CDR3 is CASSLGAGGSDEQYF. CDR3 nucleotides: TGTGCCAGCAGCTTAGGTGCCGGGGGGTCCGACGAGCAGTACTTC.

V usage is TRBV3-1 (or the pseudogene TRBV3-2) and J usage is TRBJ1-1; 8 bases match TRBD1. Germline V gives CDR1 LGHDT, CDR2 YNNKEL (reference sequence). V was pared by 6 bases and J by 0 bases, with 3 bases of the junction left unmatched. CDR3 length: 14 residues. The DNA of the CDR3 is TGTGCCAGCAGGAGACAGGGGATGAACACTGAAGCTTTCTTT. Translation gives CASRRQGMNTEAFF.

The chain combines TRBV18 with TRBJ2-7; D is uncertain. V lost 5 bases and J lost 7, with 15 bases in between. In germline, CDR1 is KGHSH, CDR2 LQKENI. CDR3 length: 13 residues. CDR3 residues: CASSAFGLEEQYF. The CDR3 nucleotides read TGTGCCAGCTCAGCCTTCGGGTTGGAGGAGCAGTACTTC.

The chain joins TRBV6-5 to TRBJ2-1, with D maybe TRBD2 (5 bases). V dropped 6 bases and J dropped 5 bases, with 11 bases sitting between them. The germline V gene encodes CDR1 MNHEY and CDR2 SVGAGI. The CDR3 totals 13 residues. CDR3: CASRRERDNEQFF. DNA of the CDR3: TGTGCCAGCAGGAGGGAACGGGACAATGAGCAGTTCTTC.

CDR3 sequence reads: CASSEIAPNTGELFF. In DNA, the CDR3 is TGTGCCAGCAGTGAGATAGCGCCTAACACCGGGGAGCTGTTTTTT. V is TRBV2 and J is TRBJ2-2, with D tentatively TRBD2 (5 bases). This CDR3 has 15 amino acids. Germline V CDR1 and CDR2: SNHLY, FYNNEI. The V end lost 3 bases, the J end lost 2 bases, and 10 bases lay between the germline ends.

The chain uses TRBV19 and TRBJ2-2; D might be TRBD1 (6 bases). From germline, CDR1 is LNHDA and CDR2 SQIVND (reference sequence). The ends were cut back, 4 bases at V and 3 bases at J, with 12 bases in the middle. This CDR3 spans 15 amino acids. The CDR3 nucleotides are TGTGCCAGTAGTAACCGGGACACCTACACCGGGGAGCTGTTTTTT. It specifies CASSNRDTYTGELFF.

The rearrangement joins TRBV9 to TRBJ2-2, with D perhaps matching TRBD2 (6 bases). V was shortened by 0 bases and J by 4 bases, with 10 bases between the two germline ends. The germline CDR1 and CDR2 sequences are SGDLS and YYNGEE. This CDR3 is 15 amino acids long. CDR3 amino acids: CASSVAGAPTGELFF. CDR3 sequence (DNA): TGTGCCAGCAGCGTAGCGGGAGCCCCCACCGGGGAGCTGTTTTTT.

This clone was counted only a few times. CDR3 loop: CAISKQGGETQYF. The CDR3 nucleotides are TGTGCCATCAGTAAGCAGGGAGGGGAGACCCAGTACTTC. This chain connects TRBV10-3 to TRBJ2-5; TRBD2 matches 7 bases. V shed 5 bases and J 5 bases; nucleotides not matched to a gene: 5. Germline loops: CDR1 ENHRY, CDR2 SYGVKD. This CDR3 comprises 13 residues.

The chain carries TRBV6-2 or TRBV6-3 and TRBJ2-7; TRBD1 matches 8 bases. Per the germline V gene, CDR1 is MNHEY and CDR2 is SVGEGT. This CDR3 comprises 15 residues. J was trimmed by 3 bases and V by 0 bases; bases with no gene match: 4. The CDR3 spells CASSYSGQVNYEQYF. The CDR3 bases are TGTGCCAGCAGTTACTCGGGACAGGTAAACTACGAGCAGTACTTC.

The chain links TRBV6-1 to TRBJ1-1; the D gene is possibly TRBD1 (5 bases). Trimming cost V 2 bases and J 0 bases, with 16 bases left between them. The germline gives CDR1 MNHNS, CDR2 SASEGT. This CDR3 contains 17 residues. For the CDR3, the DNA is TGTGCCAGCAGTGAACCGGACAACAGGCGGCTGAACACTGAAGCTTTCTTT. As protein: CASSEPDNRRLNTEAFF.

J is TRBJ1-2 and V is TRBV28, with 8 bases aligning to TRBD1. V lost 5 bases, J lost 4 bases, and 3 bases stayed unmatched. Germline V gene lookup returns CDR1 MDHEN and CDR2 SYDVKM. The CDR3 runs 13 residues. The CDR3 DNA reads as TGTGCCAGCAGTGAACAGGGGGGCTATGGCTACACCTTC. This codes for CASSEQGGYGYTF.